This passage covers 12 T cell receptor beta chains from one sample sequenced in a study of T-cell memory formation after mild COVID-19. TCRdb itself ran the 5' RACE reads through MiXCR, one entry per CDR3 protein. The table has hundreds of thousands of distinct CDR3 sequences, roughly 15% seen once. Sequencing was performed on PBMCs or a T cell subset sorted from them (not recorded which). Source of these receptors: a man aged 18 to 29 who had mild COVID-19 (a few samples of this study predate the infection). Cell type and time point are not known.

The V gene is TRBV5-1, the J gene TRBJ2-1; 7 nucleotides match TRBD1. The CDR3 runs to 14 residues. CDR1 is SGHRS and CDR2 is YFSETQ in the germline V gene. The V and J ends lost 2 bases and 10 bases, in that order; junction bases with no gene match: 9. Written as DNA, the CDR3 is TGCGCCAGCAGCTTTTCCCGGGACAGACGAGAGCAGTTCTTC. This gives the protein CASSFSRDRREQFF.

This chain joins TRBV7-9 and TRBJ2-2; possible D gene TRBD1, 5 bases. Trimming shortened V by 2 bases and J by 5 bases, and 12 bases separated the two germline ends. CDR3 size: 15 residues. Germline CDR1 SEHNR, CDR2 FQNEAQ (reference sequence). The CDR3 region has the DNA TGTGCCAGCAGCTTAAACGCAGGGTCGACCGGGGAGCTGTTTTTT. It is translated as CASSLNAGSTGELFF.

This clonotype has more than one count but fewer than ten. The gene calls are TRBV18 and TRBJ2-7, with 8 bases matching TRBD2. The CDR3 covers 15 residues. Trimming at V came to 5 bases and at J to 4 bases, leaving 10 bases not matched to a gene. In germline, CDR1 is KGHSH, CDR2 LQKENI. CDR3 DNA sequence: TGTGCCAGCTCAACCGGGGCGGGGGGCCATTACGAGCAGTACTTC. This sequence encodes CASSTGAGGHYEQYF.

J is TRBJ2-5 and V is TRBV12-3 or TRBV12-4; D gene ambiguous. This CDR3 region has 15 residues. V was pared by 6 bases and J by 5 bases, with 19 bases between. The CDR3 sequence is CASRSSDAPAETQYF. The DNA for the CDR3 is TGTGCCAGCAGGTCCTCGGACGCCCCAGCGGAGACCCAGTACTTC.

The table lists this clonotype with a few counts. The chain employs TRBV15 and TRBJ2-2; TRBD1 aligns across 7 bases. The V gene's germline CDR1 is LNHNV and CDR2 YYDKDF (reference sequence). The V and J ends lost 5 bases and 4 bases, in that order; junction bases with no gene match: 10. CDR3 length equals 16 residues. CDR3 sequence reads: CATSGTEGRATGELFF. CDR3 coding DNA: TGTGCCACCAGCGGGACAGAAGGTCGTGCCACCGGGGAGCTGTTTTTT. The variable domain in full, completed from reference TRBV15 and TRBJ2-2, reads DAMVIQNPRYQVTQFGKPVTLSCSQTLNHNVMYWYQQKSSQAPKLLFHYYDKDFNNEADTPDNFQSRRPNTSFCFLDIRSPGLGDTAMYLCATSGTEGRATGELFFGEGSRLTVL.

The CDR3 nucleotides read TGTGCCAGCAGTCCGGCAGTCCGAGAGACCCAGTACTTC. Translated, it gives CASSPAVRETQYF. The rearrangement links TRBV7-2 to TRBJ2-5; D is uncertain. The CDR3 has 13 amino acids. The germline V and J ends were trimmed by 6 bases and 4 bases, with 12 bases remaining between them. CDR1 and CDR2 from the germline V gene are SGHTA and FQGNSA.

This clonotype was recorded at least ten times. The chain combines TRBV7-2 with TRBJ2-7; 7 bases are shared with TRBD1. The CDR3 spans 13 residues. Trimming took 5 bases from V and 3 from J; bases not matched to a gene: 4. Germline CDR1 SGHTA, CDR2 FQGNSA. CDR3 sequence: CASSPTGFYEQYV. CDR3 in DNA: TGTGCCAGCAGCCCGACAGGGTTCTACGAGCAGTACGTC.

This clonotype has only a few counts. The chain carries TRBV6-5 and TRBJ2-2; TRBD2 aligns across 14 bases. The CDR3 runs 18 residues. Trimming at V came to 0 bases and at J to 5 bases, leaving 5 bases not matched to a gene. Germline V gives CDR1 MNHEY, CDR2 SVGAGI. Written as DNA, the CDR3 is TGTGCCAGCAGTTACTCGGGGACTAGCGGGGGTTATACCGGGGAGCTGTTTTTT. It specifies CASSYSGTSGGYTGELFF.

The chain links TRBV5-1 to TRBJ1-1; D might be TRBD1 (6 bases). In germline, CDR1 is SGHRS, CDR2 YFSETQ. The CDR3 totals 13 residues. V lost 4 bases and J lost 5, with 12 bases in between. The CDR3 sequence is CASSPPGQTEAFF. Here the CDR3 DNA reads TGCGCCAGCAGCCCCCCGGGACAAACTGAAGCTTTCTTT. Complete variable domain (other parts from reference TRBV5-1 and TRBJ1-1): KAGVTQTPRYLIKTRGQQVTLSCSPISGHRSVSWYQQTPGQGLQFLFEYFSETQRNKGNFPGRFSGRQFSNSRSEMNVSTLELGDSALYLCASSPPGQTEAFFGQGTRLTVV.

The rearrangement uses TRBV3-1 and TRBJ2-7; D not resolved. Germline CDR1 LGHDT, CDR2 YNNKEL (reference sequence). The CDR3 covers 12 residues. Trimming pared 4 bases from V and 4 bases from J, leaving 8 bases between. The CDR3 nucleotides read TGTGCCAGCAGCCCAGGACCGTACGAGCAGTACTTC. Its protein product is CASSPGPYEQYF.

The chain couples TRBV2 to TRBJ2-5; weak D call: TRBD2 (6 bases). There are 13 residues in the CDR3. Germline values: CDR1 SNHLY, CDR2 FYNNEI. Deletions cut 2 bases from V and 4 bases from J, with 8 bases between. The CDR3 region has the DNA TGTGCCAGCAGTGAATTGGAGGGAGAGACCCAGTACTTC. This sequence encodes CASSELEGETQYF. Full variable domain (missing parts from reference TRBV2 and TRBJ2-5): EPEVTQTPSHQVTQMGQEVILRCVPISNHLYFYWYRQILGQKVEFLVSFYNNEISEKSEIFDDQFSVERPDGSNFTLKIRSTKLEDSAMYFCASSELEGETQYFGPGTRLLVL.

This clonotype was seen only a few times. The chain is built from TRBV7-9 and TRBJ2-5; tentatively, D is TRBD1 or TRBD2 (5 bases each). The CDR3 is 15 amino acids. Trimming left V 5 bases short and J 5 bases short, with 18 bases between. Germline assignment: CDR1 SEHNR and CDR2 FQNEAQ (reference sequence). Here the CDR3 DNA reads TGTGCCAGCAGCCCACTCCCGGGGCCTGGGGAGACCCAGTACTTC. Protein: CASSPLPGPGETQYF. Combining the CDR3 with reference TRBV7-9 and TRBJ2-5 gives the whole variable domain DTGVSQNPRHKITKRGQNVTFRCDPISEHNRLYWYRQTLGQGPEFLTYFQNEAQLEKSRLLSDRFSAERPKGSFSTLEIQRTEQGDSAMYLCASSPLPGPGETQYFGPGTRLLVL.